These 12 T cell receptor beta chains were all obtained from the same sample, sequenced in a study of T cell responses to AZD1222 COVID-19 vaccine. The table came from immunoSEQ multiplex PCR; TCRdb's copy has only in-frame clones and leaves some out. The data show tens of thousands of clones, 85% to 95% seen once. The sequenced sample was peripheral blood, obtained on day 0 of MenACWY control vaccination. Receptors originate from an adult in good health.

The V gene is TRBV11-2, the J gene TRBJ1-1; D is uncertain. Germline assignment: CDR1 SGHAT and CDR2 FQNNGV. Trimming stripped 4 bases from V and 3 bases from J, with 9 bases between. This CDR3 region has 13 residues. For the CDR3, the DNA is TGTGCCAGCAGCTCGACAATTTACACTGAAGCTTTCTTT. Protein sequence: CASSSTIYTEAFF.

The V call is TRBV7-2, the J call TRBJ1-3; no reliable D call. Looked up from germline, CDR1 is SGHTA and CDR2 is FQGNSA. The CDR3 has 14 residues. V was pared by 1 base and J by 8 bases, with 12 bases between. The CDR3 DNA sequence: TGTGCCAGCAGCTTAGAGCCCCAAGGGTACACCATATATTTT. Amino acids: CASSLEPQGYTIYF.

The chain recombines TRBV11-2 with TRBJ2-1, with D perhaps matching TRBD2 (5 bases). CDR1 is SGHAT and CDR2 is FQNNGV in the germline V gene. Trimming removed 2 bases at V and 6 bases at J, with 14 bases between. This CDR3 spans 15 amino acids. Written as DNA, the CDR3 is TGTGCCAGCAGCTTAATGGAGATAGCGCGCAATGAGCAGTTCTTC. Protein sequence: CASSLMEIARNEQFF.

The chain joins TRBV13 to TRBJ2-2; no definite D call. Germline CDR1 PRHDT, CDR2 FYEKMQ (reference sequence). This CDR3 spans 12 amino acids. V dropped 5 bases and J dropped 6 bases, with 7 bases sitting between them. CDR3 region: CASSPHPGELFF. CDR3 coding DNA: TGTGCCAGCAGCCCCCATCCCGGGGAGCTGTTTTTT.

CDR3 sequence reads: CASSGRGEQFF. In nucleotides, the CDR3 is TGTGCCAGCAGCGGGCGGGGTGAGCAGTTCTTC. The rearrangement links TRBV9 to TRBJ2-1; D is perhaps TRBD2 (6 bases). The length of the CDR3 is 11 residues. Germline V CDR1 and CDR2: SGDLS, YYNGEE. Trimming stripped 3 bases from V and 9 bases from J, with 7 bases between. The full variable domain, its missing parts supplied by reference TRBV9 and TRBJ2-1, is DSGVTQTPKHLITATGQRVTLRCSPRSGDLSVYWYQQSLDQGLQFLIQYYNGEERAKGNILERFSAQQFPDLHSELNLSSLELGDSALYFCASSGRGEQFFGPGTRLTVL.

The chain recombines TRBV5-1 with TRBJ2-2; TRBD2 matches at 7 bases. This CDR3 spans 16 amino acids. Germline-derived CDR1 and CDR2 are SGHRS and YFSETQ. V lost 1 base to trimming and J lost 3 bases; unmatched junction nucleotides: 6. CDR3 in DNA: TGCGCCAGCAGCTTGAGGGGCGGGAGAGACACCGGGGAGCTGTTTTTT. It encodes CASSLRGGRDTGELFF.

The V gene is TRBV19, the J gene TRBJ2-2; D unresolved. This CDR3 has 13 amino acids. V gave up 1 base and J gave up 5 bases, with 5 bases separating them. Germline CDR1 LNHDA, CDR2 SQIVND (reference sequence). The CDR3 region has the DNA TGTGCCAGTAGTATAGGATCGACCGGGGAGCTGTTTTTT. It is translated as CASSIGSTGELFF.

The chain uses TRBV30 and TRBJ2-3; D might be TRBD1 or TRBD2, each matching 5 bases. The germline V gene has CDR1 GTSNPN and CDR2 SVGIG (reference sequence). The CDR3 is 15 residues long. V lost 2 bases, J lost 3 bases, and 15 bases lay in between. CDR3 nucleotides: TGTGCCTGGAGTACCAGGGAGTTGTGGACAGATACGCAGTATTTT. Translated, it gives CAWSTRELWTDTQYF.

This sequence joins TRBV10-3 and TRBJ2-2; the D call may be TRBD1 or TRBD2 (5 bases each). CDR1 is ENHRY, CDR2 SYGVKD, per germline. The V and J ends lost 7 bases and 2 bases respectively, with 14 bases between them. This CDR3 has 15 residues. As DNA, the CDR3 is TGTGCCATCACTCGAGGGACGACTAACACCGGGGAGCTGTTTTTT. Translation gives CAITRGTTNTGELFF.

The rearrangement uses TRBV2 and TRBJ2-5; 11 nucleotides line up with TRBD2. Germline CDR1 reads SNHLY; CDR2 reads FYNNEI. The CDR3 has 15 residues. V lost 4 bases and J lost 0; bases outside the gene matches: 1. CDR3 sequence: CASSGTSGYQETQYF. As DNA, the CDR3 is TGTGCCAGCAGTGGGACTAGCGGGTACCAAGAGACCCAGTACTTC.

The V gene is TRBV5-5, the J gene TRBJ2-7; tentative D call: TRBD2 (5 bases). There are 14 residues in the CDR3. Germline-derived CDR1 and CDR2 are SGHKS and YYEKEE (reference sequence). The V end was cut by 4 bases, the J end by 11 bases, with 22 bases between. In DNA form, the CDR3 reads TGTGCCAGCAGCCCCCCCGCGGGCCTCCCGGGCGAGTACTTC. Translated: CASSPPAGLPGEYF.

The chain has TRBV28 and TRBJ1-1, with D uncertain. The CDR3 is 11 residues long. Germline CDR1 is MDHEN and CDR2 is SYDVKM. Trimming cost V 3 bases and J 4 bases, with 3 bases left between them. CDR3 sequence: CASSFVTEAFF. The CDR3 region has the DNA TGTGCCAGCAGTTTCGTCACTGAAGCTTTCTTT.